The following is a TCR beta chain sequence with its context. This clone showed up just a few times. Its antigen is not yet known. No qualities accompany the bases; no much larger clone lies one base away. From each donor, a single peripheral blood sample of 95 to 150 mL on average was drawn into heparinised tubes. A BD FACSAria II was used to sort naive, central memory, regulatory and stem cell-like memory CD4+ T cells with a panel that included CD45RO, CCR7, CD25, CD127, CD95 and CD27. Every sorted population had a purity above 95%. PBMCs were separated immediately by Lymphoprep density gradient centrifugation and were stained directly, without being cultured. To minimize batch effects, samples were stained and sorted in pairs, one healthy donor with one patient per experiment. The data stem from a study of beta chain features in type 1 diabetes listed by TCRdb under 2018. Some background on the complete study: Mean age, gender distribution, total cell number and subset yield did not differ between patients and healthy donors. In the study, TCRB repertoires of sorted circulating CD4+ T cell subsets from recently diagnosed type 1 diabetes patients were compared with those of matched healthy donors. Across all samples, around 100 million sorted cells were examined, and cell number per subset correlated strongly with RNA yield. Regulatory and stem cell-like memory subsets were obtained from only 8 patients and roughly 8 healthy donors, while naive and central memory subsets were obtained from all 30 or so donors.

The entire amount of isolated RNA was reverse transcribed using the High Capacity cDNA Reverse Transcription Kit, so the sequenced TCRB transcripts were expressed ones. Naive, central memory and regulatory T cell samples underwent deep immunoSEQ sequencing, averaging about 3.5 million total reads per sample. After sorted cells were lysed in RLT buffer, RNA was extracted with DNase-treated RNeasy Micro or Mini kits, with the choice depending on cell number. To prevent cross-contamination, every cell subset was processed on its own, while patient and healthy donor samples were processed together. The immunoSEQ multiplex PCR was used to amplify TCRB sequences from cDNA, generating 87-bp fragments that spanned the CDR3 region. The amplicons were sequenced using the Illumina HiSeq platform. Processing in the source paper ran as follows. Synthetic template baselines were used to correct PCR bias computationally, reads within Hamming distance 2 were collapsed together, and singletons that could not be merged were discarded. Reads were aligned against IMGT so that V, D and J genes, CDR3 length and insertions or deletions at six rearrangement sites could be assigned. Within each subset, clonotype counts were normalized to sorted cell number, after which true diversity and Gini coefficients were computed with the tcR R package. Repertoire sharing was quantified using the overlap coefficient calculated on TCRB nucleotide sequences. As a proxy for the pre-selection repertoire, out-of-frame TCRB sequences from naive cells were analyzed. The immuneACCESS repertoire file appears here via TCRdb, limited to in-frame rearrangements. These files lack a portion of the clones; in checked studies, under half of the deficit traces to unresolved V genes, and the cause of the others is not known. From that table come the V and J calls and clone size; the DNA was used to work out D and trimming. This sample comprises approximately 270,000 clones, 13% to 15% of them detected only once. The ten biggest clones cover 0.015% to 0.02% of the sample.

The paper as a whole reports these results and caveats: The naive, central memory and regulatory TCRB repertoires appeared to resemble one another more closely among patients than among healthy donors. A moderate but significant shortening of TCRB CDR3 length was observed in type 1 diabetes patients in all four CD4+ subsets. Patients with type 1 diabetes made fewer insertions and deleted more nucleotides at VDJ recombination sites, implying thymic rearrangement abnormalities. Because cDNA was sequenced instead of genomic DNA, activated cells with high expression could be over-represented, although the groups did not differ in activation or CD3 levels. Shorter templates might be favored by PCR, yet because patient and control samples were amplified and corrected together, any such skew would affect both groups equally. Because the HLA sub-analyses included only small numbers of individuals, any influence of HLA type on TCRB rearrangement was left unresolved.

This TCR was recovered from a man younger than 45 with type 1 diabetes. The sequenced material came from naive CD4+ T cells from blood. Per the publication, the cell subset or site label means: true naive CD4+ T cells.

The CDR3 protein is CASSLGGSLNEQFF. The nucleotides read TGTGCCAGCAGCTTAGGCGGGAGTCTGAATGAGCAGTTCTTC. This sequence uses TRBV11-1 and TRBJ2-1; TRBD2 fits 7 bases in the junction. V and J are trimmed by 1 base and 7 bases, and the gene matches miss 4 bases of the junction. The CDR3 covers 14 residues, taking in both the cysteine and the phenylalanine. The entry retains the CDR3 DNA only, 42 bases that are in frame from base 1. Sequences SGHAT (CDR1) and FQDESV (CDR2) are obtained from the germline V gene (reference sequence).